Each of the 32 T cell receptor beta chains below was sequenced from the same sample in a study of blood T cells in healthy people across ages. For the second PCR, which ran for about 7 to 11 cycles, a sample-barcoded 5' primer and a J-beta primer mix were used. TCRdb called the 5' RACE reads again in MiXCR, with one record for every CDR3 protein. The table records about 1.5 million distinct CDR3 sequences, around 40% of them present only once. The sequencing input was blood. Receptors originate from a woman between 18 and 30 years old in good health.

The V and J genes are TRBV21-1 and TRBJ2-7. TRBV21-1 is reported as a pseudogene. This CDR3 has 14 residues. CDR3 sequence reads: CASSKERGSYEQYF. CDR3 nucleotide sequence: TGTGCCAGCAGCAAAGAACGGGGCTCCTACGAGCAGTACTTC.

In its sample, this clonotype was seen a few times. The CDR3 bases are TGTGCCAGCAGCCGGCCTGGGGAGGGAGACACAGATACGCAGTATTTT. It yields the protein CASSRPGEGDTDTQYF. The chain joins TRBV3-1 to TRBJ2-3; 7 bases map to TRBD2. Trimming took 4 bases from V and 2 from J; bases not matched to a gene: 9. CDR3 length: 16 residues. Germline assignment: CDR1 LGHDT and CDR2 YNNKEL (reference sequence).

This clonotype was detected only a few times. The chain carries TRBV4-1 and TRBJ2-3, with TRBD2 as a possible D gene (6 bases). The CDR3 consists of 16 residues. CDR1 and CDR2 (germline): MGHRA, YSYEKL. The V and J ends lost 0 bases and 3 bases respectively, with 13 bases between them. The CDR3 region has the DNA TGCGCCAGCAGCCAAGAGGTCAGGGAGGTAACAGATACGCAGTATTTT. It codes for CASSQEVREVTDTQYF.

The chain joins TRBV15 to TRBJ1-2; a possible D gene is TRBD1 (6 bases). The CDR3 sequence is 15 residues long. CDR1 is LNHNV, CDR2 YYDKDF, per germline (reference sequence). Trimming pared 0 bases from V and 0 bases from J, leaving 8 bases between. The CDR3 loop is CATSRESGANYGYTF. CDR3 nucleotide sequence: TGTGCCACCAGCAGAGAGTCAGGGGCTAACTATGGCTACACCTTC.

This clonotype was recorded only once. The V gene is TRBV29-1, the J gene TRBJ2-3, with a weak D call TRBD1 (6 bases). Trimming removed 8 bases from V and 1 base from J, with 10 bases in between. There are 12 residues in the CDR3. Looked up from germline, CDR1 is SQVTM and CDR2 is ANQGSEA. This chain's CDR3 is CSHRTGTDTQYF. CDR3 DNA: TGCAGCCATAGGACAGGCACAGATACGCAGTATTTT.

The V call is TRBV20-1, the J call TRBJ1-2, with D unclear. There are 13 residues in the CDR3. Trimming shortened V by 1 base and J by 12 bases, and 18 bases separated the two germline ends. CDR1 DFQATT and CDR2 SNEGSKA come from the germline V gene (reference sequence). CDR3 amino acids: CSARGGSVVWHTF. For the CDR3, the DNA is TGCAGTGCTAGAGGTGGTTCCGTCGTTTGGCACACCTTC.

This chain joins TRBV27 and TRBJ2-7; D unclear. Trimming cost V 5 bases and J 2 bases, with 10 bases left between them. Germline CDR1 is MNHEY and CDR2 is SMNVEV (reference sequence). The CDR3 has 13 residues. The CDR3 DNA reads TGTGCCAGCAGTCGAGCGTTAACCTACGAGCAGTACTTC. This encodes CASSRALTYEQYF.

This clonotype has just a few counts. The chain employs TRBV25-1 and TRBJ1-2; weak D call: TRBD1 (6 bases). This CDR3 is 12 amino acids long. Germline V lookup: CDR1 MGHDK, CDR2 SYGVNS. Trimming pared 8 bases from V and 2 bases from J, leaving 9 bases between. CDR3 region: CASHGQNYGYTF. The DNA of the CDR3 is TGTGCCAGCCATGGACAGAACTATGGCTACACCTTC.

The CDR3 protein is CAWGGPMNTEAFF. CDR3 DNA sequence: TGTGCCTGGGGGGGACCTATGAACACTGAAGCTTTCTTT. The chain joins TRBV7-9 to TRBJ1-1; D possibly corresponds to TRBD1 (5 bases). This CDR3 region has 13 residues. Germline CDR1 and CDR2: SEHNR and FQNEAQ (reference sequence). The V end lost 11 bases, the J end lost 0 bases, and 13 bases lay between the germline ends.

This clonotype was picked up many times. The chain combines TRBV29-1 with TRBJ1-2, with D unresolved. Trimming took off 4 bases at V and 3 bases at J, with 9 bases between the two ends. This CDR3 region has 12 residues. CDR1 is SQVTM, CDR2 ANQGSEA, per germline. The CDR3 reads CSVVRPHYGYTF. In DNA form, the CDR3 reads TGCAGCGTTGTAAGACCCCACTATGGCTACACCTTC.

This clonotype has at least ten counts. In DNA form, the CDR3 reads TGTGCCAGCAGCGGGGACAGGGAGAGGATGAAAGGGGACAATGAGCAGTTCTTC. Its translation: CASSGDRERMKGDNEQFF. V gene TRBV7-9 combines with J gene TRBJ2-1; 9 bases agree with TRBD1. V gave up 5 bases and J gave up 5 bases; unmatched junction bases: 16. Germline V lookup: CDR1 SEHNR, CDR2 FQNEAQ (reference sequence). The CDR3 consists of 18 residues.

On this clonotype: This may be a read error, as it is one base from a much larger clone. The rearrangement links TRBV12-3 or TRBV12-4 to TRBJ1-5; D uncertain. This CDR3 contains 13 residues. The CDR3 protein is CTSSRGVNQPQHF. The DNA for the CDR3 is TGTACCAGCAGTCGCGGGGTCAATCAGCCCCAGCATTTT.

Note on this clonotype: A much larger clone differs from this one at a single base, so this may be a read error. This chain connects TRBV29-1 to TRBJ2-1, with TRBD2 matching over 11 bases. The CDR3 has 14 amino acids. CDR1 is SQVTM, CDR2 ANQGSEA, per germline. DNA for the CDR3: TGCAGCGTCGAGGGACTAGCGGAGTACAATGAGCGGTTCTTC. As protein: CSVEGLAEYNERFF.

This chain joins TRBV6-2 or TRBV6-3 and TRBJ2-1, with D uncertain. The V gene lost 6 bases and the J gene lost 9 bases, with 12 bases spanning the gap. CDR3 length: 12 residues. Germline V gene data show CDR1 as MNHEY and CDR2 as SVGEGT. CDR3 DNA: TGTGCCAGCAGGCGATCGGTCGGTGAGCAGTTCTTC. Translating gives CASRRSVGEQFF.

CDR3 nucleotides: TGTGCCAGCAGCTCCTTCCGGGACAGGGGGTACTTC. The encoded protein is CASSSFRDRGYF. The chain carries TRBV7-9 and TRBJ2-4; 10 nucleotides agree with TRBD1. With V trimmed by 4 bases and J by 15 bases, 6 bases remained unmatched. The length of the CDR3 is 12 residues. Germline V gene data show CDR1 as SEHNR and CDR2 as FQNEAQ (reference sequence).

The sample holds a few counts of this clonotype. The chain couples TRBV7-2 to TRBJ1-2; TRBD1 matches 9 bases. Germline V gene sequence: CDR1 SGHTA, CDR2 FQGNSA. This CDR3 is built from 12 residues. V lost 10 bases, J lost 8 bases, and 8 bases stayed unmatched. The CDR3 loop is CATGRTGDGYTF. The CDR3 DNA sequence: TGTGCCACCGGAAGGACAGGGGACGGCTACACCTTC.

The chain carries TRBV2 and TRBJ2-5; D may be TRBD2 (5 bases). The length of the CDR3 is 17 residues. The germline CDR1 and CDR2 sequences are SNHLY and FYNNEI. Trimming cost V 4 bases and J 2 bases, with 20 bases left between them. CDR3 coding DNA: TGTGCCAGCAGTGGCGGGCTCCGGCCCCATCCTCAAGAGACCCAGTACTTC. It is translated as CASSGGLRPHPQETQYF.

This clonotype was seen a handful of times. The chain recombines TRBV28 with TRBJ2-5; D is possibly TRBD2 (5 bases). The length of the CDR3 is 14 residues. CDR1 and CDR2 (germline): MDHEN, SYDVKM. Between the trimmed V and J ends, which lost 6 bases and 5 bases, there was a span of 16 bases. The CDR3 region is CASSPPRGWETQYF. CDR3 nucleotides: TGTGCCAGCAGCCCCCCCCGGGGTTGGGAGACCCAGTACTTC.

The table lists this clonotype with many counts. The V gene is TRBV12-3 or TRBV12-4, the J gene TRBJ2-3, with D maybe TRBD1 (6 bases). This CDR3 region has 16 residues. V lost 4 bases to trimming and J lost 3 bases, with 17 bases between them. The CDR3 DNA reads TGTGCCAGCAGTTCTGGACAGTTGCCTTGGACAGATACGCAGTATTTT. Translating gives CASSSGQLPWTDTQYF.

The chain recombines TRBV13 with TRBJ1-6; 7 positions agree with TRBD1. In germline, CDR1 is PRHDT, CDR2 FYEKMQ (reference sequence). The CDR3 runs to 14 residues. V lost 4 bases, J lost 14 bases, and 11 bases stayed unmatched. As DNA, the CDR3 is TGTGCCAGCAGCTCGGGACAGCCAGTTGAAACCCTCCACTTT. Protein: CASSSGQPVETLHF.

The rearrangement uses TRBV6-2 or TRBV6-3 and TRBJ2-3; TRBD1 aligns across 8 bases. Looked up from germline, CDR1 is MNHEY and CDR2 is SVGEGT. Trimming at V came to 5 bases and at J to 4 bases, leaving 5 bases not matched to a gene. This CDR3 is built from 14 residues. For the CDR3, the DNA is TGTGCCAGCAGTCGTCAGGGGGCGGCAGATACGCAGTATTTT. As protein: CASSRQGAADTQYF.

This clonotype has just one count. It may be a read error: a sequence one base away is much more abundant. The chain combines TRBV12-3 or TRBV12-4 with TRBJ2-5; D is ambiguous. There are 13 residues in the CDR3. V was pared by 3 bases and J by 13 bases, with 18 bases between. Here the CDR3 reads CASSLSRSYERYF. CDR3 DNA: TGTGCCAGCAGTTTGAGTAGGTCCTACGAGCGGTACTTC.

The CDR3 spells CASRGQINNEQYF. The CDR3, as DNA: TGTGCCAGCAGGGGACAGATTAACAATGAGCAGTACTTC. V usage is TRBV3-1 and J usage is TRBJ2-7; 7 bases align to TRBD1. CDR1 is LGHDT and CDR2 is YNNKEL in the germline V gene (reference sequence). J lost 7 bases, V lost 6 bases, and 9 bases had no gene match. The CDR3 loop spans 13 amino acids.

This clonotype was observed a handful of times. The V gene is TRBV7-8, the J gene TRBJ2-7; unclear D gene. The V end lost 0 bases, the J end lost 6 bases, and 9 bases lay between the germline ends. Per the germline V gene, CDR1 is SGHVS and CDR2 is FQNEAQ. The CDR3 runs 13 residues. CDR3 in DNA: TGTGCCAGCAGCTTAGCCCTTGGGTTCGAGCAGTACTTC. This gives the protein CASSLALGFEQYF.

This clonotype was found a few times. The V call is TRBV28, the J call TRBJ2-3, with D perhaps TRBD1 (5 bases). CDR3 size: 17 residues. V lost 7 bases and J lost 0, with 20 bases in between. Germline assignment: CDR1 MDHEN and CDR2 SYDVKM. The CDR3: CASISSLGPLSTDTQYF. The CDR3, as DNA: TGTGCCAGCATATCTTCTCTGGGGCCCCTTAGCACAGATACGCAGTATTTT.

The chain combines TRBV6-5 with TRBJ2-1; D remains unclear. The V and J ends lost 6 bases and 3 bases respectively, with 15 bases between them. The length of the CDR3 is 15 residues. The germline gives CDR1 MNHEY, CDR2 SVGAGI. CDR3 amino acids: CASSQDPDNYNEQFF. The CDR3 bases are TGTGCCAGCAGCCAGGACCCAGATAACTACAATGAGCAGTTCTTC.

The V and J genes are TRBV12-3 or TRBV12-4 and TRBJ1-1, with TRBD1 identical over 7 bases. This CDR3 spans 15 amino acids. The V and J ends lost 8 bases and 10 bases, in that order; junction bases with no gene match: 19. The CDR3 loop is CASGPGTDFFIGAFF. The CDR3, as DNA: TGTGCCAGCGGGCCCGGGACAGACTTTTTCATTGGAGCTTTCTTT.

This chain joins TRBV4-3 and TRBJ2-5; TRBD1 or TRBD2 may be the D gene (6 bases each). The CDR3 spans 15 residues. V was cut by 0 bases and J by 4 bases, with 12 bases left in between. Germline CDR1 reads LGHNA; CDR2 reads YSLEER. For the CDR3, the DNA is TGCGCCAGCAGCCAAGATTCGGGGGCACGAGAGACCCAGTACTTC. Its translation is CASSQDSGARETQYF.

Only a few counts were recorded for this clonotype. V and J are TRBV20-1 and TRBJ1-1, with D maybe TRBD1 (5 bases). This CDR3 is built from 12 residues. Trimming pared 7 bases from V and 0 bases from J, leaving 9 bases between. Germline V gene sequence: CDR1 DFQATT, CDR2 SNEGSKA (reference sequence). This CDR3 reads CSVGQVNTEAFF. The CDR3 bases are TGCAGTGTAGGACAAGTGAACACTGAAGCTTTCTTT.

The genes are TRBV10-3 and TRBJ1-1, with TRBD1 matching 9 bases. The CDR3 spans 11 residues. Germline lookup yields CDR1 ENHRY and CDR2 SYGVKD. The junction had 1 base not matched to a gene; V was cut back by 4 bases and J by 10 bases. As DNA, the CDR3 is TGTGCCATCAGTGCGGGACAGGGAGCTTTCTTT. It translates to CAISAGQGAFF.

CDR3 amino acids: CASSYLPGLRGTEAFF. Written as DNA, the CDR3 is TGTGCCAGCAGTTACCTGCCGGGACTGAGGGGAACTGAAGCTTTCTTT. The chain employs TRBV6-5 and TRBJ1-1; weak D call: TRBD1 (5 bases). The V gene's germline CDR1 is MNHEY and CDR2 SVGAGI. V was pared by 2 bases and J by 5 bases, with 18 bases between. This CDR3 contains 16 residues.

This chain connects TRBV20-1 to TRBJ2-7, with 8 bases aligning to TRBD1. The V gene end was trimmed by 6 bases and the J gene end by 2 bases; junction bases not matched to a gene: 9. CDR1 is DFQATT and CDR2 is SNEGSKA in the germline V gene (reference sequence). The CDR3 totals 14 residues. In DNA form, the CDR3 reads TGCAGTGCGATAGACAGGGGCGAGGCCTACGAGCAGTACTTC. Translating gives CSAIDRGEAYEQYF.